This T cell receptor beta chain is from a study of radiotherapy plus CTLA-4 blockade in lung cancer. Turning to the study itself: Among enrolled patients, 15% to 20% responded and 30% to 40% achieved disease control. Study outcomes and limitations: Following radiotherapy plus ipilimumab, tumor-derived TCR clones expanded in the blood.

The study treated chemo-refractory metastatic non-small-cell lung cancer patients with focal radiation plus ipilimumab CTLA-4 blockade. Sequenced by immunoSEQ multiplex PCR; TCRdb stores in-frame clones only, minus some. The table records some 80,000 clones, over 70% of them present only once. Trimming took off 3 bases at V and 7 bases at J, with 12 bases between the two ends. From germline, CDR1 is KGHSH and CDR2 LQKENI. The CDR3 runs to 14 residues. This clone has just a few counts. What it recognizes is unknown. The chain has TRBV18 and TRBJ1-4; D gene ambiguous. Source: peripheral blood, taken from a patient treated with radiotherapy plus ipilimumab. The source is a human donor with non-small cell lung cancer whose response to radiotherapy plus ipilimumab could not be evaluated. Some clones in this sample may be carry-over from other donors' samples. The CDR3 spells CASSPDPAGEKLFF. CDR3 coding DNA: TGTGCCAGCTCACCGGATCCAGCAGGTGAAAAACTGTTTTTT. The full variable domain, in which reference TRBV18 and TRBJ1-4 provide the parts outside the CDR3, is NAGVMQNPRHLVRRRGQEARLRCSPMKGHSHVYWYRQLPEEGLKFMVYLQKENIIDESGMPKERFSAEFPKEGPSILRIQQVVRGDSAAYFCASSPDPAGEKLFFGSGTQLSVL.